The 8 T cell receptor beta chains presented below share a single source sample, sequenced in a study of control samples from healthy donors and cancer patients. Generated by immunoSEQ multiplex PCR, the TCRdb table keeps only in-frame clones and is missing some. The data hold about 180,000 clones, with around 90% observed a single time. Material for sequencing was blood. These receptors were obtained from a man between 25 and 39 years old in good health.

The chain carries TRBV5-1 and TRBJ2-3, with TRBD2 matching over 11 bases. The CDR3 totals 16 residues. V shed 4 bases and J 2 bases; nucleotides not matched to a gene: 6. Per the germline V gene, CDR1 is SGHRS and CDR2 is YFSETQ. The CDR3 sequence: CASSPATSGATDTQYF. CDR3 in DNA: TGCGCCAGCAGCCCCGCGACTAGCGGGGCCACAGATACGCAGTATTTT.

The chain has TRBV27 and TRBJ1-5; D gene uncertain. CDR3 length: 12 amino acids. Trimming cost V 5 bases and J 4 bases, with 6 bases left between them. In germline, CDR1 is MNHEY, CDR2 SMNVEV (reference sequence). The CDR3 loop is CASSAFNQPQHF. CDR3 in DNA: TGTGCCAGCAGTGCCTTTAATCAGCCCCAGCATTTT.

The chain uses TRBV30 and TRBJ1-1; no clear D. Trimming took off 0 bases at V and 1 base at J, with 6 bases between the two ends. CDR3 length: 13 amino acids. Germline V gene lookup returns CDR1 GTSNPN and CDR2 SVGIG (reference sequence). CDR3 region: CAWSVIGNTEAFF. In nucleotides, the CDR3 is TGTGCCTGGAGTGTAATCGGGAACACTGAAGCTTTCTTT.

The rearrangement uses TRBV24-1 and TRBJ2-3; TRBD1 aligns across 9 bases. The germline V gene encodes CDR1 KGHDR and CDR2 SFDVKD. After removal of 4 bases from V and 5 bases from J, the junction contained 9 bases not matched to a gene. The CDR3 consists of 16 residues. CDR3 nucleotides: TGTGCCACCAGTGACATCCGACAGGGGGGAGGAGATACGCAGTATTTT. Amino acids: CATSDIRQGGGDTQYF.

The gene calls are TRBV5-1 and TRBJ2-1; D is possibly TRBD2 (5 bases). The ends were cut back, 4 bases at V and 10 bases at J, with 12 bases in the middle. CDR3 size: 12 residues. The germline gives CDR1 SGHRS, CDR2 YFSETQ. The CDR3 loop reads CASSGIAKEQFF. The CDR3 coding sequence is TGCGCCAGCAGCGGGATAGCGAAAGAGCAGTTCTTC.

DNA of the CDR3: TGTGCCAGCAGCGGACAGGGGTTAGTCACAGATACGCAGTATTTT. Translated, it gives CASSGQGLVTDTQYF. The chain uses TRBV27 and TRBJ2-3, with TRBD1 identical over 9 bases. The trim removed 6 bases at V and 2 bases at J, leaving 6 bases unmatched. This CDR3 comprises 15 residues. Germline loops: CDR1 MNHEY, CDR2 SMNVEV (reference sequence).

This clone was observed once. V usage is TRBV29-1 and J usage is TRBJ2-1; TRBD1 matches 9 bases. Germline CDR1 SQVTM, CDR2 ANQGSEA. The ends lost 4 bases at V and 2 bases at J; junction bases unmatched: 3. The CDR3 has 14 residues. The CDR3 DNA sequence: TGCAGCGTTGTCGGGACAGGGCCCTACAATGAGCAGTTCTTC. Encoded protein: CSVVGTGPYNEQFF.

This chain connects TRBV19 to TRBJ2-2; TRBD1 matches 10 bases. CDR3 size: 14 residues. Unmatched junction bases numbered 6, after V lost 11 bases and J lost 3 bases. Germline assignment: CDR1 LNHDA and CDR2 SQIVND (reference sequence). CDR3 amino acids: CAAQGTGDTGELFF. The CDR3 nucleotides read TGTGCCGCGCAGGGGACAGGGGACACCGGGGAGCTGTTTTTT.